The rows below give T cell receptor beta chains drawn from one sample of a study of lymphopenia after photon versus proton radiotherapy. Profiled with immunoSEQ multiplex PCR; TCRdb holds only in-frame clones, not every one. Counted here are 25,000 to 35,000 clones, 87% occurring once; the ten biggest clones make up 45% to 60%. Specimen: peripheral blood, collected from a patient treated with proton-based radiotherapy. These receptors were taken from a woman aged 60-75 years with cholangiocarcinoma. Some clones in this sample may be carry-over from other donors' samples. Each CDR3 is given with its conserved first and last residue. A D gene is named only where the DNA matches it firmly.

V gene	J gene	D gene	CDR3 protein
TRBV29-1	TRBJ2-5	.	CSVEVGPSQETQYF
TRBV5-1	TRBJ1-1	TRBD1	CASSLLDRENTEAFF
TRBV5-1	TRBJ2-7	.	CTSSLGTGSYEQYF
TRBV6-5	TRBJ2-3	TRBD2	CASIRTSGRTDTQYF
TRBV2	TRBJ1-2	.	CVGGDHSNYGYTF
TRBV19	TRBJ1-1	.	CASSANRAKGTEAFF
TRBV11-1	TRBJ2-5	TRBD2	CASSPPFLAGDLQETQYF
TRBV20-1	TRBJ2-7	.	CSAGQYEQYF
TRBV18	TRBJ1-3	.	CASSPYSGRTGSGNTIYF
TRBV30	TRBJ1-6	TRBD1	CAWSVLDRNSPLHF
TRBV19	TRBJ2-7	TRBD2	CASKAGGSLSLEQYF
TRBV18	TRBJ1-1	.	CASSPSSAPQGEAFF
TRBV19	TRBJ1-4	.	CASSRTALIAREKLFF
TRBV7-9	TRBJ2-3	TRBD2	CASSSTSGRGTDTQYF
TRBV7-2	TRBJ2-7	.	CASGLTPYEQYF
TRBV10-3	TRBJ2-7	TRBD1	CAISEDEQGAGEQYF
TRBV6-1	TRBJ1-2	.	CASSHTQGTYGYTF
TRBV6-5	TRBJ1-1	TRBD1	CASSPSGGEAFF
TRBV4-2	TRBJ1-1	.	CASSQDLEGKEAFF
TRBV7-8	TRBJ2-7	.	CASSLAGAYSYEQYF
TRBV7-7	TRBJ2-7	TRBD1	CASSSNLGTAYEQYF
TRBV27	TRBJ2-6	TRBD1	CARRDRVSGANVLTF
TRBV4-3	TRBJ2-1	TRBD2	CASSGTSGSPRREEQFF
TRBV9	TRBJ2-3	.	CASSVYSGTDTQYF
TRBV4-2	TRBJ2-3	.	CASSQVGGGPGDTQYF
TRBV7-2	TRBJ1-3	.	CASSQATGLSGNTIYF
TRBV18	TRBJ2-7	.	CASSPGQGAGEQYF
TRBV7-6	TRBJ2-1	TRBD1	CASSLIGGTAYNEQFF
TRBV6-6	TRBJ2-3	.	CASSPGVDTQYF
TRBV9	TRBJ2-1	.	CASSVARNEQFF
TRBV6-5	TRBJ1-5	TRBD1	CASSPDRFSNQPQHF
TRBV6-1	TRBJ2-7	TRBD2	CASSDETSGSYEQYF
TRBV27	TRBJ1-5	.	CASSLPWPQHF
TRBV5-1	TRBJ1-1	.	CASSLVAANTEAFF
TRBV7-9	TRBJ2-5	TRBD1	CASSFWTGGEETQYF
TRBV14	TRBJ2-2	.	CASSQVYGMKGAGELFF
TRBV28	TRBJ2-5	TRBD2	CASSPPSGDQETQYF
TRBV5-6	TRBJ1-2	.	CASSLEGRYGYTF
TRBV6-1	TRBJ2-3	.	CASSVRGFTDTQYF
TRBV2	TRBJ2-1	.	CASSEWSYYNEQFF
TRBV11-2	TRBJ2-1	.	CASTQAGHLYNEQFF
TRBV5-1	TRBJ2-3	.	CASSLMLKGTDTQYF
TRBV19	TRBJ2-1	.	CASSIGDFIDEQFF
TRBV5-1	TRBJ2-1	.	CASSEREWGYNEQFF
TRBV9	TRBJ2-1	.	CASSVVGGSSYNEQFF
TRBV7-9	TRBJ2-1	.	CASSLRGGSGTYNEQFF
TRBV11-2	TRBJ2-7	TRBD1	CASSKGQGAYEQYF
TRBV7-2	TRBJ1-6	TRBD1	CASRSDRGNSPLHF
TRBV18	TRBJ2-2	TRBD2	CASSPQAGGLSGELFF
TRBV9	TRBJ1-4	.	CARAAEDSVNEKLFF
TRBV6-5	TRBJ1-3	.	CASSYSIGRGNTIYF